Included here is one T cell receptor (beta chain) sequence, with context. Its antigen is still unknown. The sample belongs to a study of cytomegalovirus exposure and HLA in healthy donors. Whole-study results and caveats: For most TCR beta V segments, an earlier analysis put the productive rate at about 87% or about 30% of the time. Both high specificity and high sensitivity reportedly marked the classifier's diagnosis of cytomegalovirus status.

Trimming removed 2 bases from V and 5 bases from J; junction bases left unmatched: 3. The CDR3 has 14 amino acids. The primer mix had 60 Vbeta and 13 Jbeta primers. The table came from immunoSEQ multiplex PCR; TCRdb's copy has only in-frame clones and leaves some out. The sample includes roughly 110,000 clones. The specimen was PBMCs. This chain connects TRBV23-1 to TRBJ1-2; 9 positions match TRBD1. TRBV23-1 is treated as an ORF (open reading frame) with a function not yet certain. This receptor was identified in a man aged 25 to 45 in good health and CMV-seronegative. In DNA, the CDR3 is TGCGCCAGCAGTCAAGCCGGGACAGGGTATGGCTACACCTTC. Its protein is CASSQAGTGYGYTF.